This TCR beta chain was identified during a study of T cells in Graves' hyperthyroidism and ophthalmopathy. The CDR3 totals 16 residues. The germline V gene encodes CDR1 ENHRY and CDR2 SYGVKD. A remark on this clonotype: At one end the junction does not follow the germline gene, possibly because of a read error.

RNA transcripts provided the source from which TCR beta CDR3 regions were amplified. The HTBI primer set served for first-round RT-PCR of the TCR CDR3. Each CDR3 protein is one row after TCRdb ran MiXCR on the multiplex PCR reads. The sample lists 500,000 to 650,000 distinct CDR3 sequences, about 45% seen once, with about 45% in the top ten. This clonotype originated in an adult woman with Graves' disease, either hyperthyroidism or ophthalmopathy (not recorded which). The sequenced sample consisted of peripheral blood or thyroid tissue (not recorded which). The chain recombines TRBV10-3 with TRBJ1-4; a possible D gene is TRBD1 (6 bases). The CDR3 coding sequence is TGTGCCATCAGAGAACAGGGATCCACAACTAATGAAAAGCTGTTTTTT. This sequence encodes CAIREQGSTTNEKLFF.